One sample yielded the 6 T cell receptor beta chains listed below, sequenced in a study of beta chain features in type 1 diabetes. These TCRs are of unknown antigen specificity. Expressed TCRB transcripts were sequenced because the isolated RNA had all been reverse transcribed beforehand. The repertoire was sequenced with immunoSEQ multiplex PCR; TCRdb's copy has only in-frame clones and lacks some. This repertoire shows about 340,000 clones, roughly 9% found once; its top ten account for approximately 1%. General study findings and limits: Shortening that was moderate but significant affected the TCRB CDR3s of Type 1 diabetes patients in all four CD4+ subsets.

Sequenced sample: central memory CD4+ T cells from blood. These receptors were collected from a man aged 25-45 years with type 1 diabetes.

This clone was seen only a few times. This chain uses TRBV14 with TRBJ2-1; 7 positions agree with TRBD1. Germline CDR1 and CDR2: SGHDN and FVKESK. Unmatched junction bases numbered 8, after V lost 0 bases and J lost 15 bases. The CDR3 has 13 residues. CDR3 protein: CASSQDVRGPRFF. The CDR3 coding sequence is TGTGCCAGCAGCCAAGATGTGAGGGGGCCCCGGTTCTTC.

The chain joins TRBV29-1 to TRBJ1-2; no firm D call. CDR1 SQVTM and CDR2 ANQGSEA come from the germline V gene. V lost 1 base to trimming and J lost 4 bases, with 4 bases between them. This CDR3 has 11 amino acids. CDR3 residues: CSVEGVYGYTF. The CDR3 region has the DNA TGCAGCGTTGAAGGGGTCTATGGCTACACCTTC.

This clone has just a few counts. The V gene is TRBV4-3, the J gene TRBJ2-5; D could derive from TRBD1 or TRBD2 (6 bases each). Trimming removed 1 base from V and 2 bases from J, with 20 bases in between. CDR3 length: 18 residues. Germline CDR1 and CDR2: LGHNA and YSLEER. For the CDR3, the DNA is TGCGCCAGCAGCCAAGGGGGGGTCAGGGGCCGTGAGCAAGAGACCCAGTACTTC. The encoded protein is CASSQGGVRGREQETQYF.

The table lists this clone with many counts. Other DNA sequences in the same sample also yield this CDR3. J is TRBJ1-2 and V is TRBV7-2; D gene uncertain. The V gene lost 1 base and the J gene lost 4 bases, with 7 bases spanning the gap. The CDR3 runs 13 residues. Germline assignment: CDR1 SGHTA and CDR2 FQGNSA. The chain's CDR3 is CASSLGQPYGYTF. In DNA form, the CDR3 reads TGTGCCAGCAGCTTAGGCCAACCCTATGGCTACACCTTC.

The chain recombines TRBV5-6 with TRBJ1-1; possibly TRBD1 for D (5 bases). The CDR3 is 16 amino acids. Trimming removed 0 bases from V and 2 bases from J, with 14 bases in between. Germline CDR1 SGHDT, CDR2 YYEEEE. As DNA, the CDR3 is TGTGCCAGCAGCTTGGGGGACGGCCGCGGTAACACTGAAGCTTTCTTT. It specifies CASSLGDGRGNTEAFF.

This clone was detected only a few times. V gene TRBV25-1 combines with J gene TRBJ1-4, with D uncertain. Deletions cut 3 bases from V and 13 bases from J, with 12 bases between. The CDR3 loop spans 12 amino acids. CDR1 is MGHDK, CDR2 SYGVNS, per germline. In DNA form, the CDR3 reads TGTGCCAGCAGTGATTCGACGGGCAGACTGTTTTTT. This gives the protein CASSDSTGRLFF.